In this sample, the clone carrying this T cell receptor (beta chain) turned up many times. Its specificity is unknown. The junction shows a germline mismatch at one end, possibly a read error. This sample stems from a study of beta chain features in type 1 diabetes. Study-wide findings and caveats: Moderately but significantly shorter TCRB CDR3s were found in Type 1 diabetes patients in all four CD4+ subsets.

CDR1 is SGHVS and CDR2 is FQNEAQ in the germline V gene. This CDR3 region has 16 residues. Expressed TCRB transcripts got sequenced, as all isolated RNA was reverse transcribed. Read counts averaged roughly 3.7 million for samples of naive, central memory and regulatory T cells. TCRdb's copy holds only in-frame clones and misses some; the assay was immunoSEQ multiplex PCR. Of more than 120,000 clones detected, around an eighth appear once; the ten largest clones hold roughly 1.4%. This chain links TRBV7-8 with TRBJ1-5; 9 bases are a match to TRBD1. This TCR was sampled from a man aged 18 to 35 with type 1 diabetes. The sequenced material came from central memory CD4+ T cells from blood. The CDR3 DNA follows: TGTGCCAGCAGCGTAAAGGCGGGACAGGGCAACCAGCCCCAGCATTTT. This translates into CASSVKAGQGNQPQHF.